The entry below describes one T cell receptor (beta chain). These data come from a study of CD8 T cells in Susac syndrome. The authors carried out high-throughput sequencing of TCR beta. They applied it to CD8+ and CD4+ T cells obtained from blood. Germline CDR1 is SGHAT and CDR2 is FQNNGV. CDR3 length: 16 residues. Trimming took 5 bases from V and 3 from J; bases not matched to a gene: 11. An input of roughly 0.5 to 1 ug of RNA was subjected to reverse transcription using random hexamers. TCRdb reprocessed the immunoSEQ multiplex PCR reads with MiXCR, giving one entry per CDR3 protein. The sample shows about 280,000 distinct CDR3 sequences, around 84% of them seen only once.

The TCR comes from a human donor with multiple sclerosis. V and J are TRBV11-2 and TRBJ1-2; TRBD1 agrees at 8 bases. Sequencing was done on a sample of CD8+ T cells from PBMCs. The CDR3 DNA reads as TGTGCCAGCAGCAGAAGAGGACAGGGAGGCTACTATGGCTACACCTTC. Amino acid sequence: CASSRRGQGGYYGYTF.